This T cell receptor beta chain was documented in a study of T cell clonotyping in hematopoietic cell transplantation. Clones were read by immunoSEQ multiplex PCR, and TCRdb kept only the in-frame ones, dropping some. The data contain 5,000 to 6,500 clones, less than 90% of them singletons. Germline-derived CDR1 and CDR2 are SGHDN and FVKESK. The CDR3 is made up of 16 amino acids. After removal of 3 bases from V and 2 bases from J, the junction contained 7 bases not matched to a gene. The sequencing here drew on peripheral blood mononuclear cells, taken 180 days after allogeneic stem cell transplant. This clonotype was obtained from a female patient aged 50-60 years who had an allogeneic stem cell transplant from an unrelated donor, so the T cells may come from the graft donor. Some clones in this sample may be carry-over from other donors' samples. The chain carries TRBV14 and TRBJ2-3, with 8 bases aligning to TRBD2. In nucleotides, the CDR3 is TGTGCCAGCAGCCATACGGGGGGGCTTATCACAGATACGCAGTATTTT. Encoded protein: CASSHTGGLITDTQYF.